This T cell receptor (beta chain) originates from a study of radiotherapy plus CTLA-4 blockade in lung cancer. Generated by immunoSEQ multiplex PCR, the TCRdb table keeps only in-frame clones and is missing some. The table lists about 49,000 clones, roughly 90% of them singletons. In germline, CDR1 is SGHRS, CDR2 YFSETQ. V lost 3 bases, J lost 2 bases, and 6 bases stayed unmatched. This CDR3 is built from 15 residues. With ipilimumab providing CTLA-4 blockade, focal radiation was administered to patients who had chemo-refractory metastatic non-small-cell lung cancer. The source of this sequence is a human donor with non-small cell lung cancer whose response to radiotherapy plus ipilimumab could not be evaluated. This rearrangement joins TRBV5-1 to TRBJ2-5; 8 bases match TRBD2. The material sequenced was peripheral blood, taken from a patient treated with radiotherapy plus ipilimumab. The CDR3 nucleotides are TGCGCCAGCAGCTCACTTAGCGGGACACAAGAGACCCAGTACTTC. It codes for CASSSLSGTQETQYF.